This T cell receptor (beta chain) was identified in a study of T-cell memory formation after mild COVID-19 (dated by TCRdb to 2020 to 2022). About the study as a whole: TCR sequence clusters from the two donors were found to be largely donor specific. In two donors, T-cell clones that expanded and contracted after mild COVID-19 were followed by sequencing TCRalpha and TCRbeta repertoires longitudinally. The cohort was made up of two young adult volunteers, one female and one male, who were previously healthy. The investigation overall reported the following: Some responding clones were detected in pre-infection memory, suggesting pre-existing cross-reactive memory T cells joined the SARS-CoV-2 response. From day 15 to 85, contracting clones showed balanced CD4/CD8 phenotypes, whereas a second wave of clones that expanded from day 15 to 37 leaned towards CD4+. SARS-CoV-2 specificity of the second-wave clones peaking on day 37 was not confirmed. Contracting CD4+ clones turned up mainly in the CM and EM memory subsets, whereas EMRA was where CD8+ clones were enriched. The study covered only a couple of mild cases, and larger cohorts including severe cases with pre-infection samples were considered necessary.

PBMCs were isolated by Ficoll-Paque density gradient centrifugation. Trimming at the junction amounts to 1 base on V and 2 bases on J, and the germline ends lie 8 bases apart. For CDR1 and CDR2, the germline V gene lists SGHTA and FQGNSA. Including the terminal cysteine and phenylalanine, the CDR3 comprises 14 residues. The CDR3 DNA has 42 bases and is translated from base 1. The sequencing machine was an Illumina NovaSeq 6000. Using 5'RACE with constant-segment primers, TCRalpha and TCRbeta cDNA libraries were constructed, with sample barcodes and unique molecular identifiers added in the process. Trizol reagent was used to extract RNA from every sample. Libraries were amplified in two PCR steps, with a second sample barcode and Illumina TruSeq adapters added in the second step. Sequencing of libraries was performed on an Illumina NovaSeq with 2 x 150 bp paired-end reads. The paper's processing steps were these. Reads were demultiplexed and collapsed into UMI-guided consensus sequences with migec v1.2.7. Using mixcr v2.1.11, UMI consensuses were aligned to TRA and TRB V and J templates and then assembled into clonotypes. Expanded or contracted clonotypes were those called significant by both edgeR and NoisET, with noise models trained on biological replicates. For edgeR calls, the cutoffs were a false discovery rate-adjusted p below 0.01 and a log2 fold-change threshold of 1. As an exploratory analysis of dynamics, max-normalized trajectories of the 1000 most abundant clonotypes were examined by PCA with hierarchical clustering. Each responding clone was given a CD4 or CD8 phenotype based on the CD4+ and CD8+ repertoires, which had been sequenced separately. TCRdb passed the public sequencing reads through fastp at Q25 and MiXCR, retaining productive beta sequences. Each CDR3 protein gets just one entry, which takes the most common genes and DNA from the rows behind it. TCRdb's processing, not the authors', yielded these V and J calls. This sample gives around 99,000 distinct CDR3 sequences in total; roughly an eighth of them show up just once. Jointly, the top ten make up around two fifths of the sample.

This clonotype was seen ten or more times. The antigen it recognizes is unknown. The record has no base qualities; no much larger clone is one base away. The source of this sequence is a man younger than 35 who had mild COVID-19 (a few samples of this study predate the infection). The sample titles of this study are shuffled in the database, so cell type and time point are left out; the donor was told from shared clones. The chain couples TRBV7-2 to TRBJ2-5; the D gene is possibly TRBD1, with 5 bases matching. Input material: PBMCs or a T cell subset sorted from them (not recorded which). The DNA sequence is given as TGTGCCAGCAGCTTAGACGCAGGGCAAGAGACCCAGTACTTC. Its translation reads: CASSLDAGQETQYF.